Presented here are 14 T cell receptor beta chains from one specimen sequenced in a study of control samples from healthy donors and cancer patients. Measured with immunoSEQ multiplex PCR; TCRdb has only the in-frame clones, and not every one. Here the sample spans about 55,000 clones, roughly 95% being singletons. Sequencing input: blood. These receptor sequences come from a man aged 30-40 years in good health.

The rearrangement links TRBV7-9 to TRBJ1-2; D gene ambiguous. The CDR3 contains 15 residues. Looked up from germline, CDR1 is SEHNR and CDR2 is FQNEAQ (reference sequence). Trimming took 5 bases from V and 4 from J, leaving 17 bases between them. The CDR3 DNA reads TGTGCCAGCAGCCCCGTTTCGCAGGCGACCTATGGCTACACCTTC. This sequence encodes CASSPVSQATYGYTF. Looking up the rest from reference TRBV7-9 and TRBJ1-2 gives the full variable domain: DTGVSQNPRHKITKRGQNVTFRCDPISEHNRLYWYRQTLGQGPEFLTYFQNEAQLEKSRLLSDRFSAERPKGSFSTLEIQRTEQGDSAMYLCASSPVSQATYGYTFGSGTRLTVV.

This clone was detected only once. This chain uses TRBV5-1 with TRBJ2-3; TRBD2 aligns across 10 bases. The germline V gene has CDR1 SGHRS and CDR2 YFSETQ. CDR3 length: 17 residues. J lost 2 bases, V lost 2 bases, and 8 bases had no gene match. The DNA for the CDR3 is TGCGCCAGCAGCTTACTCATGGGACTAGCGCCCACAGATACGCAGTATTTT. Amino acids: CASSLLMGLAPTDTQYF.

V is TRBV29-1 and J is TRBJ1-1; no clear D. Germline CDR1 reads SQVTM; CDR2 reads ANQGSEA. The germline V and J ends were trimmed by 4 bases and 6 bases, with 6 bases remaining between them. The CDR3 covers 10 residues. CDR3: CSVVGPEAFF. The CDR3 DNA follows: TGCAGCGTTGTAGGACCTGAAGCTTTCTTT.

The gene calls are TRBV5-1 and TRBJ2-3, with D maybe TRBD2 (6 bases). V lost 2 bases to trimming and J lost 6 bases, with 16 bases between them. The CDR3 length is 15 residues. Germline assignment: CDR1 SGHRS and CDR2 YFSETQ. The CDR3 loop reads CASSLGEAGSDTQYF. CDR3 DNA sequence: TGCGCCAGCAGCTTAGGGGAGGCAGGGTCGGATACGCAGTATTTT. The variable domain in full, with the rest retrieved from reference TRBV5-1 and TRBJ2-3, is KAGVTQTPRYLIKTRGQQVTLSCSPISGHRSVSWYQQTPGQGLQFLFEYFSETQRNKGNFPGRFSGRQFSNSRSEMNVSTLELGDSALYLCASSLGEAGSDTQYFGPGTRLTVL.

The chain links TRBV2 to TRBJ2-5; D perhaps matches TRBD1 (6 bases). The V end lost 8 bases, the J end lost 5 bases, and 18 bases lay between the germline ends. Germline-derived CDR1 and CDR2 are SNHLY and FYNNEI. The CDR3 covers 14 residues. The CDR3 protein is CASPKTRGSETQYF. In DNA, the CDR3 is TGTGCCAGCCCAAAAACCAGGGGCTCGGAGACCCAGTACTTC.

The chain combines TRBV9 with TRBJ1-3; 7 nucleotides match TRBD1. This CDR3 has 15 amino acids. V lost 3 bases and J lost 4; bases outside the gene matches: 7. In germline, CDR1 is SGDLS, CDR2 YYNGEE. The CDR3 bases are TGTGCCAGCAGCGCTATGCCGGGACAGGGAAACACCATATATTTT. Translating gives CASSAMPGQGNTIYF.

The chain is built from TRBV5-6 and TRBJ1-3; D might be TRBD1 (5 bases). Per germline, CDR1 SGHDT and CDR2 YYEEEE. Between the trimmed V and J ends, which lost 4 bases and 1 base, there was a span of 21 bases. This CDR3 is built from 18 residues. CDR3 sequence reads: CASSQLGRPERSGNTIYF. DNA of the CDR3: TGTGCCAGCAGCCAACTGGGACGGCCGGAGAGGTCTGGAAACACCATATATTTT.

The chain links TRBV6-2 or TRBV6-3 to TRBJ2-5, with 11 nucleotides matching TRBD2. V shed 2 bases and J 6 bases; nucleotides not matched to a gene: 14. The germline V gene has CDR1 MNHEY and CDR2 SVGEGT. The CDR3 runs 18 residues. DNA for the CDR3: TGTGCCAGCAGTTACCCGGGACTAGCGGAAGTAGGTAGGAAGACCCAGTACTTC. Amino acids: CASSYPGLAEVGRKTQYF.

The chain is built from TRBV30 and TRBJ1-6; weak D call: TRBD1 (5 bases). This CDR3 spans 14 amino acids. Germline lookup yields CDR1 GTSNPN and CDR2 SVGIG (reference sequence). V lost 2 bases to trimming and J lost 7 bases, with 12 bases between them. CDR3 residues: CAWSFAGKNSPLHF. The CDR3 region has the DNA TGTGCCTGGAGTTTTGCAGGGAAGAATTCACCCCTCCACTTT.

This rearrangement joins TRBV5-1 to TRBJ1-2, with D tentatively TRBD1 (5 bases). The length of the CDR3 is 15 residues. Germline CDR1 reads SGHRS; CDR2 reads YFSETQ. Trimming removed 0 bases from V and 5 bases from J, with 14 bases in between. CDR3 DNA sequence: TGCGCCAGCAGCTTGGAGGCGGGGGTGAATTATGGCTACACCTTC. It is translated as CASSLEAGVNYGYTF.

CDR3 amino acids: CAWNGLSTDTQYF. Written as DNA, the CDR3 is TGTGCCTGGAATGGGTTGTCCACAGATACGCAGTATTTT. The chain links TRBV30 to TRBJ2-3; D is uncertain. The CDR3 is made up of 13 amino acids. CDR1 is GTSNPN and CDR2 is SVGIG in the germline V gene (reference sequence). Between the trimmed V and J ends, which lost 4 bases and 2 bases, there was a span of 10 bases.

J is TRBJ2-5 and V is TRBV9; no reliable D call. Looked up from germline, CDR1 is SGDLS and CDR2 is YYNGEE. Trimming shortened V by 0 bases and J by 5 bases, and 20 bases separated the two germline ends. The CDR3 has 17 amino acids. CDR3 in DNA: TGTGCCAGCAGCGTAGCCGTCTCCGGGCCCACCGGGGAGACCCAGTACTTC. Translating gives CASSVAVSGPTGETQYF. Looking up the rest from reference TRBV9 and TRBJ2-5 gives the full variable domain: DSGVTQTPKHLITATGQRVTLRCSPRSGDLSVYWYQQSLDQGLQFLIQYYNGEERAKGNILERFSAQQFPDLHSELNLSSLELGDSALYFCASSVAVSGPTGETQYFGPGTRLLVL.

The chain employs TRBV27 and TRBJ2-1; TRBD2 matches 12 bases. Germline values: CDR1 MNHEY, CDR2 SMNVEV (reference sequence). With V trimmed by 6 bases and J by 2 bases, 8 bases remained unmatched. This CDR3 comprises 17 residues. The CDR3 protein is CASRVLGLAGPYNEQFF. The CDR3 DNA follows: TGTGCCAGCAGGGTACTGGGACTAGCGGGTCCCTACAATGAGCAGTTCTTC.

This chain links TRBV6-2 or TRBV6-3 with TRBJ1-1, with D hard to call. The germline V gene has CDR1 MNHEY and CDR2 SVGEGT. The V and J ends lost 2 bases and 3 bases respectively, with 7 bases between them. This CDR3 is built from 13 residues. The DNA for the CDR3 is TGTGCCAGCAGTTACGGGGAATACACTGAAGCTTTCTTT. It encodes CASSYGEYTEAFF.